This TCR beta chain stems from a study of T cells after posttransplantation cyclophosphamide. Study-level findings and limits: Later blood repertoires were often dominated by clones from the donor CD8+ memory compartment. Recipient CMV seropositivity and CMV reactivation strongly tracked TRB clonality.

Only in-frame clones appear in the TCRdb table, and some are missing; sequencing was by immunoSEQ multiplex PCR. Altogether some 46,000 clones were found in the sample, and no singletons occur. On the day of bone marrow donation, the related graft donor provided peripheral blood. This clone showed up many times. Its antigen remains unidentified. Germline assignment: CDR1 SGHDN and CDR2 FVKESK. This CDR3 comprises 13 residues. The V end lost 5 bases, the J end lost 8 bases, and 15 bases lay between the germline ends. The chain has TRBV14 and TRBJ1-1; D may be TRBD1 (6 bases). Specimen: PBMCs. The receptor's source is a man aged 35-49 years in good health, CMV-negative, and a related stem cell transplant donor. Here the CDR3 DNA reads TGTGCCAGCAGCAAAACGCCGGGACAAGAAGCTTTCTTT. It encodes CASSKTPGQEAFF. The full variable domain, its missing parts supplied by reference TRBV14 and TRBJ1-1, is EAGVTQFPSHSVIEKGQTVTLRCDPISGHDNLYWYRRVMGKEIKFLLHFVKESKQDESGMPNNRFLAERTGGTYSTLKVQPAELEDSGVYFCASSKTPGQEAFFGQGTRLTVV.